Below, 26 T cell receptor beta chains from the same sample are listed, as sequenced in a study of cytomegalovirus exposure and HLA in healthy donors. Both 60 Vbeta primers and 13 Jbeta primers went into the PCR. Sequencing used immunoSEQ multiplex PCR; TCRdb keeps in-frame clones, though not all of them. This table holds around 140,000 clones, under 10% found once. The sample comprised PBMCs. These receptors originate from a woman aged 40 to 50 in good health and CMV-seropositive.

This rearrangement joins TRBV5-1 to TRBJ2-6, with D hard to call. Germline V gene sequence: CDR1 SGHRS, CDR2 YFSETQ. Deletions cut 4 bases from V and 1 base from J, with 9 bases between. CDR3 length: 15 residues. Here the CDR3 DNA reads TGCGCCAGCAGCAACACAGCTTCTGGGGCCAACGTCCTGACTTTC. This sequence encodes CASSNTASGANVLTF.

This clone was picked up a small number of times. The rearrangement joins TRBV6-5 to TRBJ2-5; 8 bases align to TRBD1. The CDR3 totals 14 residues. Germline CDR1 MNHEY, CDR2 SVGAGI. J was trimmed by 4 bases and V by 6 bases; bases with no gene match: 7. Written as DNA, the CDR3 is TGTGCCAGCAGCCGTCCAGGGGGCCTAGAGACCCAGTACTTC. This translates into CASSRPGGLETQYF.

This clone turned up a few times. The chain joins TRBV5-1 to TRBJ1-1; no reliable D call. The CDR3 extends over 14 amino acids. V lost 0 bases to trimming and J lost 5 bases, with 11 bases between them. Germline loops: CDR1 SGHRS, CDR2 YFSETQ. CDR3 sequence (DNA): TGCGCCAGCAGCTTGGGTATCGAGGGAACTGAAGCTTTCTTT. Its translation is CASSLGIEGTEAFF.

The chain combines TRBV2 with TRBJ2-1, with D perhaps matching TRBD2 (7 bases). This CDR3 has 14 amino acids. The V and J ends lost 7 bases and 6 bases respectively, with 16 bases between them. The germline V gene has CDR1 SNHLY and CDR2 FYNNEI. In nucleotides, the CDR3 is TGTGCCAGCACGTTCGAGGGGGGGGGCAATGAGCAGTTCTTC. Translated, it gives CASTFEGGGNEQFF.

The chain has TRBV12-5 and TRBJ2-7, with a possible D match to TRBD1 (5 bases). Germline V CDR1 and CDR2: LGHNT, FRNRAP. The CDR3 is made up of 13 amino acids. V gave up 3 bases and J gave up 1 base, with 7 bases separating them. In nucleotides, the CDR3 is TGTGCTAGTGGTTTTGACAGTTCCTACGAGCAGTACTTC. Protein: CASGFDSSYEQYF.

The chain combines TRBV5-6 with TRBJ2-7; TRBD2 might be the D (6 bases). Germline V lookup: CDR1 SGHDT, CDR2 YYEEEE. CDR3 length: 14 residues. The ends were cut back, 3 bases at V and 2 bases at J, with 12 bases in the middle. Here the CDR3 reads CASSWGDGTYEQYF. CDR3 coding DNA: TGTGCCAGCAGCTGGGGGGACGGAACCTACGAGCAGTACTTC. The full variable domain, completed using reference TRBV5-6 and TRBJ2-7, is DAGVTQSPTHLIKTRGQQVTLRCSPKSGHDTVSWYQQALGQGPQFIFQYYEEEERQRGNFPDRFSGHQFPNYSSELNVNALLLGDSALYLCASSWGDGTYEQYFGPGTRLTVT.

The table lists this clone with a few counts. The CDR3 DNA follows: TGTGCCAGCAGTGACCCTCCTTCCTATGGCTACACCTTC. Amino acids: CASSDPPSYGYTF. The gene calls are TRBV6-1 and TRBJ1-2; D gene ambiguous. V gave up 3 bases and J gave up 4 bases, with 9 bases separating them. The CDR3 runs 13 residues. CDR1 MNHNS and CDR2 SASEGT come from the germline V gene.

This chain connects TRBV5-1 to TRBJ2-3, with TRBD2 matching over 8 bases. This CDR3 is built from 16 residues. Looked up from germline, CDR1 is SGHRS and CDR2 is YFSETQ. J gave up 3 bases and V 4 bases, and 10 bases lay outside the gene matches. The CDR3 DNA is TGCGCCAGCAGCGCCCTAGCGGGTCTAATGACAGATACGCAGTATTTT. It specifies CASSALAGLMTDTQYF.

The V gene is TRBV6-1, the J gene TRBJ2-5; 7 bases match TRBD1. The V gene's germline CDR1 is MNHNS and CDR2 SASEGT. The CDR3 has 13 amino acids. V was clipped by 11 bases and J by 2 bases; unmatched bases: 8. The CDR3 reads CAPFTDRQETQYF. CDR3 in DNA: TGTGCCCCCTTTACGGACAGGCAAGAGACCCAGTACTTC.

The V and J genes are TRBV11-1 and TRBJ2-2; 8 bases are shared with TRBD1. The trim removed 5 bases at V and 5 bases at J, leaving 7 bases unmatched. CDR3 length: 15 residues. Per germline, CDR1 SGHAT and CDR2 FQDESV (reference sequence). The CDR3 region has the DNA TGTGCCAGCAGCCCCAGGGGGCTGGGGACCGGGGAGCTGTTTTTT. Protein product: CASSPRGLGTGELFF.

The chain combines TRBV14 with TRBJ1-4; perhaps TRBD1 as D (5 bases). The CDR3 totals 13 residues. V dropped 4 bases and J dropped 7 bases, with 10 bases sitting between them. Germline lookup yields CDR1 SGHDN and CDR2 FVKESK. The CDR3 DNA reads TGTGCCAGCAGCCTTTTAGACAGTGAAAAACTGTTTTTT. Protein: CASSLLDSEKLFF.

This clone was recorded only once. The J gene is TRBJ1-1, the V gene TRBV7-9; 9 bases map to TRBD1. Germline CDR1 reads SEHNR; CDR2 reads FQNEAQ (reference sequence). This CDR3 region has 17 residues. V was pared by 5 bases and J by 1 base, with 11 bases of the junction left unmatched. This chain's CDR3 is CASSTRDWTGENTEAFF. In DNA, the CDR3 is TGTGCCAGCAGCACCAGGGATTGGACAGGGGAGAACACTGAAGCTTTCTTT. Full variable domain (rest looked up from reference TRBV7-9 and TRBJ1-1): DTGVSQNPRHKITKRGQNVTFRCDPISEHNRLYWYRQTLGQGPEFLTYFQNEAQLEKSRLLSDRFSAERPKGSFSTLEIQRTEQGDSAMYLCASSTRDWTGENTEAFFGQGTRLTVV.

In this sample, this clone turned up a few times. J is TRBJ2-1 and V is TRBV27, with TRBD1 matching over 9 bases. The V and J ends lost 5 bases and 5 bases, in that order; junction bases with no gene match: 16. Germline CDR1 reads MNHEY; CDR2 reads SMNVEV (reference sequence). The CDR3 is 18 residues long. In nucleotides, the CDR3 is TGTGCCAGCAGTCCGGTCCCGGGACAGGGATCAAGAGACAATGAGCAGTTCTTC. It specifies CASSPVPGQGSRDNEQFF.

This clone came up a few times. The chain employs TRBV6-6 and TRBJ2-5; D ambiguous. V lost 6 bases, J lost 0 bases, and 8 bases lay in between. Germline V gene sequence: CDR1 MNHNY, CDR2 SVGAGI (reference sequence). The CDR3 totals 13 residues. CDR3 protein: CASRSSNQETQYF. For the CDR3, the DNA is TGTGCCAGCAGAAGTAGCAACCAAGAGACCCAGTACTTC.

Only a few counts were recorded for this clone. This rearrangement joins TRBV25-1 to TRBJ2-3; tentatively, D is TRBD1 (5 bases). Germline CDR1 and CDR2: MGHDK and SYGVNS. The V end was cut by 5 bases, the J end by 1 base, with 13 bases between. CDR3 size: 15 residues. The CDR3 sequence is CASSPDNRGTDTQYF. The CDR3 region has the DNA TGTGCCAGCAGTCCGGACAATCGGGGCACAGATACGCAGTATTTT.

A few counts support this clone. This chain links TRBV19 with TRBJ2-5; 8 nucleotides align to TRBD2. Germline CDR1 reads LNHDA; CDR2 reads SQIVND (reference sequence). This CDR3 region has 14 residues. J lost 0 bases, V lost 7 bases, and 4 bases had no gene match. The CDR3, as DNA: TGTGCCAGTAAAAGGCGGGGGGACCAAGAGACCCAGTACTTC. Protein: CASKRRGDQETQYF.

About this clone itself: The same CDR3 is also encoded by other DNA sequences in this sample. The chain has TRBV19 and TRBJ1-2; the D is unclear. The CDR3 consists of 15 residues. Germline lookup yields CDR1 LNHDA and CDR2 SQIVND (reference sequence). The ends were cut back, 7 bases at V and 4 bases at J, with 19 bases in the middle. The CDR3 coding sequence is TGTGCCAGTACGTCTGGTCCAGGAGGAGTCTATGGCTACACCTTC. It translates to CASTSGPGGVYGYTF.

V usage is TRBV18 and J usage is TRBJ1-2; D gene uncertain. Trimming removed 1 base at V and 3 bases at J, with 6 bases between. The germline V gene encodes CDR1 KGHSH and CDR2 LQKENI. This CDR3 region has 13 residues. The DNA of the CDR3 is TGTGCCAGCTCACCACGCGTAGACTATGGCTACACCTTC. Residues: CASSPRVDYGYTF.

This clone was observed a few times. V usage is TRBV5-8 and J usage is TRBJ2-7; 7 positions agree with TRBD1. V shed 1 base, J shed 5 bases, and the junction held 0 bases outside the gene matches. CDR3 length equals 12 residues. CDR1 SGHTS and CDR2 YDEGEE come from the germline V gene. This chain's CDR3 is CASSLRGHEQYF. The DNA for the CDR3 is TGTGCCAGCAGCTTGAGGGGGCACGAGCAGTACTTC.

The CDR3 sequence is CASSPPGSQETQYF. CDR3 nucleotide sequence: TGTGCCAGCAGCCCCCCGGGATCACAAGAGACCCAGTACTTC. The V and J genes are TRBV7-9 and TRBJ2-5, with D perhaps TRBD2 (5 bases). The germline CDR1 and CDR2 sequences are SEHNR and FQNEAQ (reference sequence). The V and J ends lost 5 bases and 2 bases respectively, with 12 bases between them. The CDR3 consists of 14 residues.

CDR3 loop: CASSRTGGLDGYTF. For the CDR3, the DNA is TGTGCCAGCAGCAGGACAGGGGGCTTGGATGGCTACACCTTC. The V and J genes are TRBV5-4 and TRBJ1-2; 11 bases align to TRBD1. With V trimmed by 4 bases and J by 6 bases, 5 bases remained unmatched. This CDR3 region has 14 residues. CDR1 SGHNT and CDR2 YYREEE come from the germline V gene (reference sequence).

V is TRBV5-1 and J is TRBJ2-1; D gene unclear. From germline, CDR1 is SGHRS and CDR2 YFSETQ. Trimming cost V 4 bases and J 1 base, with 12 bases left between them. The CDR3 consists of 15 residues. CDR3 in amino acids: CASSAPQSSYNEQFF. DNA of the CDR3: TGCGCCAGCAGCGCCCCACAGTCTTCCTACAATGAGCAGTTCTTC. The whole variable domain, filled in from reference TRBV5-1 and TRBJ2-1, reads KAGVTQTPRYLIKTRGQQVTLSCSPISGHRSVSWYQQTPGQGLQFLFEYFSETQRNKGNFPGRFSGRQFSNSRSEMNVSTLELGDSALYLCASSAPQSSYNEQFFGPGTRLTVL.

V usage is TRBV2 and J usage is TRBJ1-2, with a possible D match to TRBD1 (5 bases). This CDR3 contains 12 residues. Germline assignment: CDR1 SNHLY and CDR2 FYNNEI. With 4 bases removed from V and 4 bases from J, the gap between germline ends came to 7 bases. The CDR3 DNA sequence: TGTGCCAGCAGTGGGGACTCCTATGGCTACACCTTC. Its protein product is CASSGDSYGYTF.

This clone was detected a few times. This rearrangement joins TRBV9 to TRBJ2-5, with D maybe TRBD2 (6 bases). Germline loops: CDR1 SGDLS, CDR2 YYNGEE. V was shortened by 0 bases and J by 5 bases, with 14 bases between the two germline ends. The CDR3 has 15 residues. CDR3 nucleotide sequence: TGTGCCAGCAGCGTAGCTGGCGGGGCGGGGGAGACCCAGTACTTC. Translating gives CASSVAGGAGETQYF.

This clone was seen a few times. The CDR3 does not end in the conserved phenylalanine or tryptophan, so this is likely a read error. This chain joins TRBV2 and TRBJ1-4; 7 bases agree with TRBD1. Germline CDR1 SNHLY, CDR2 FYNNEI. The V segment lost 6 bases and the J segment 4 bases; nucleotides outside the gene matches: 8. The CDR3 has 15 residues. CDR3 in amino acids: CASSRGGTVNEKLFL. The CDR3, as DNA: TGTGCCAGCAGCCGGGGTGGGACAGTTAATGAAAAACTGTTTCTT.

The gene calls are TRBV15 and TRBJ2-5; D may be TRBD2 (5 bases). The germline V gene encodes CDR1 LNHNV and CDR2 YYDKDF (reference sequence). Trimming pared 1 base from V and 1 base from J, leaving 10 bases between. The CDR3 length is 15 residues. CDR3 sequence: CATSRGSGLQETQYF. The CDR3, as DNA: TGTGCCACCAGCAGAGGAAGCGGTCTCCAAGAGACCCAGTACTTC. Full variable domain (rest looked up from reference TRBV15 and TRBJ2-5): DAMVIQNPRYQVTQFGKPVTLSCSQTLNHNVMYWYQQKSSQAPKLLFHYYDKDFNNEADTPDNFQSRRPNTSFCFLDIRSPGLGDTAMYLCATSRGSGLQETQYFGPGTRLLVL.